This TCR beta chain is drawn from a study of radiotherapy plus CTLA-4 blockade in lung cancer. Study-wide context: Around 19% of enrolled patients responded objectively, and roughly 30% had disease control.

The CDR3 covers 15 residues. V dropped 5 bases and J dropped 0; count of bases not matched to a gene: 4. Looked up from germline, CDR1 is LNHNV and CDR2 is YYDKDF (reference sequence). Regarding this clone: What it binds is not known.

Repertoires were generated with immunoSEQ multiplex PCR, while TCRdb's copy carries only in-frame clones and drops some. Here the sample spans around 85,000 clones, 86% being singletons. General study points: There was expansion of tumor-derived TCR clones in blood after radiotherapy plus ipilimumab.

The J gene is TRBJ1-3, the V gene TRBV15, with TRBD1 identical over 7 bases. This receptor was identified in a human donor with non-small cell lung cancer who had a partial response to radiotherapy plus ipilimumab. Sequencing was performed on peripheral blood, taken from a patient treated with radiotherapy plus ipilimumab. The chain's CDR3 is CATSGGQSSGNTIYF. The CDR3 nucleotides read TGTGCCACCAGCGGGGGACAGAGCTCTGGAAACACCATATATTTT.